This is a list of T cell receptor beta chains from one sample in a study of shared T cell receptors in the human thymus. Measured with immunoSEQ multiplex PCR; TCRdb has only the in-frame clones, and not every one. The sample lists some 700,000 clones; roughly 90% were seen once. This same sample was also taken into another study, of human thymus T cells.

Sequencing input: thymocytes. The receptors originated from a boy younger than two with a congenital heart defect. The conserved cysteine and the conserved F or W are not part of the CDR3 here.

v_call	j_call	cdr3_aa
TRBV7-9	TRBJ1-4	ASSLDPKGQPEKLF
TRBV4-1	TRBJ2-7	ASSQDRSRGEQY
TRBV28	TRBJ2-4	ASSPQVAGGRDIQY
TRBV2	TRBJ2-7	ASSEAIAGGSYEQY
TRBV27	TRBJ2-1	ASSVSIAGGYNEQF
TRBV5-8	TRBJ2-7	ASSAPGQESYEQY
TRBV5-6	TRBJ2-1	ASSPHSGDYNEQF
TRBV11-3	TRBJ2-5	ASSLGPSKGFY
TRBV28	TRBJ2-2	ASRGLAGGSNTGELF
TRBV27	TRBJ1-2	ASSEGVGYGYT
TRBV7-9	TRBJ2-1	ASSALREGVGNEQF
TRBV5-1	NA	ASSGGTSRSYEQY
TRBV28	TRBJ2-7	ASSPDQRRDCPYEQY
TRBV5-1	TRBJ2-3	ASSLEVAGGGYTQY
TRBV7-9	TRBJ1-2	ASSLNEDRDYGYT
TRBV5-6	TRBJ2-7	ASSLLRAATYEQY
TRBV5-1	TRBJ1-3	ASRRDRGNTIY
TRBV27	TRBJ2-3	ASSLMDRGGADTQY
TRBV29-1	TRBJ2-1	SAFPHPGQGNNEQF
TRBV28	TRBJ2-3	ASSLGTEPTDTQY
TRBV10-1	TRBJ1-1	ASSESRTVNTEAF
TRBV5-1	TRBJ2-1	ASSRLAGYYNEQF
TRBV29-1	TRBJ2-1	SVIRLAGVEQF
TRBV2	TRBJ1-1	ASSEKGRGQWSTEAF
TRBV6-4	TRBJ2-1	ASSGDERDRVSHNEQF
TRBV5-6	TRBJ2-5	ASKLSASGSDRETQY
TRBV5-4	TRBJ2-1	ASSIGLAGYNEQF
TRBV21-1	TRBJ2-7	ASSKLAGSYEQY
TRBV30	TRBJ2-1	AWSARLAGAPYNEQF
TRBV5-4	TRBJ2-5	ASSLGLAGAPQETQY
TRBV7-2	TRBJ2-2	ASSWGERITGELF
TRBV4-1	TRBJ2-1	ASSPHSTSGRNEQF
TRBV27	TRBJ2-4	ASSRRLAGGPRAKNIQY
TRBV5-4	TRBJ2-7	ASSLDTASVPGEQY
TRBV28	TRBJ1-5	ASSWWTGNQPQH
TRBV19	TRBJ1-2	ASSILTDLNYGYT
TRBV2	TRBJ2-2	ASSGTVAGVTGELF
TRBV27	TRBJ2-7	ATRGGQGRYEQY
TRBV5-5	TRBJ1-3	ASSFDRHSGNTIY
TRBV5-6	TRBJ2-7	ASSPGTESYEQY
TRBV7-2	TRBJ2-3	ASSSTSHSGVGPDTQY
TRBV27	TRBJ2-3	ASSLFSGTITDTQY
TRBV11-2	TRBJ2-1	ASSLDLSYSYNEQF
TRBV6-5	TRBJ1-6	ASSYSTGGRSPLH
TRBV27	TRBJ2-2	ASSFRLPGQGPGELF
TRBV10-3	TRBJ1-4	AISESNRTVNRREKLF
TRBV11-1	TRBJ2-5	ASSRGPDYQETQY
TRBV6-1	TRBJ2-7	ASSEAVDRGNEQY
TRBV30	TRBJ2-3	AWAWTGGLLDTQY
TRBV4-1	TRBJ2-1	ASSQERVLAYNEQF
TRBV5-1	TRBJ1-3	ASSSGTGDRNTIY